The 28 T cell receptor beta chains below were found in one sample sequenced in a study of cytomegalovirus exposure and HLA in healthy donors. 13 Jbeta primers and 60 Vbeta primers were used for the PCR. TCRdb keeps only in-frame clones here, not all; method: immunoSEQ multiplex PCR. Here the sample spans around 190,000 clones, about 86% being singletons. The sequenced material came from PBMCs. Receptors were obtained from a man in his forties in good health and CMV-seropositive.

The V gene is TRBV4-1, the J gene TRBJ2-2; the D is unclear. This CDR3 spans 15 amino acids. The germline V and J ends were trimmed by 0 bases and 6 bases, with 11 bases remaining between them. CDR1 is MGHRA and CDR2 is YSYEKL in the germline V gene. This CDR3 is CASSQEGYFAGELFF. As DNA, the CDR3 is TGCGCCAGCAGCCAAGAGGGCTATTTCGCCGGGGAGCTGTTTTTT.

This clone occurred a few times. The V gene is TRBV29-1, the J gene TRBJ1-1; 10 positions match TRBD1. Germline CDR1 and CDR2: SQVTM and ANQGSEA. Trimming removed 4 bases from V and 4 bases from J; junction bases left unmatched: 12. There are 16 residues in the CDR3. DNA of the CDR3: TGCAGCGTTGCGGGGGACAGGGGAAGGGGGAGCACTGAAGCTTTCTTT. Its translation is CSVAGDRGRGSTEAFF.

The chain employs TRBV27 and TRBJ1-1; possible D gene TRBD1, 5 bases. There are 14 residues in the CDR3. V was shortened by 3 bases and J by 7 bases, with 15 bases between the two germline ends. The V gene's germline CDR1 is MNHEY and CDR2 SMNVEV (reference sequence). The CDR3: CASSLRVLGGEAFF. The CDR3 DNA follows: TGTGCCAGCAGTTTGCGGGTCCTCGGGGGTGAAGCTTTCTTT.

V usage is TRBV10-3 and J usage is TRBJ2-3, with D unresolved. From germline, CDR1 is ENHRY and CDR2 SYGVKD. CDR3 length: 14 residues. Trimming removed 2 bases at V and 6 bases at J, with 12 bases between. The CDR3 DNA sequence: TGTGCCATCAGTGAGGGGTCGGGTAGGGATACGCAGTATTTT. Residues: CAISEGSGRDTQYF.

In its sample, this clone was seen a few times. This rearrangement joins TRBV6-5 to TRBJ1-2, with TRBD1 matching over 7 bases. CDR3 size: 15 residues. CDR1 and CDR2 from the germline V gene are MNHEY and SVGAGI. With 6 bases clipped from V and 4 bases from J, the junction kept 11 bases outside the gene matches. Written as DNA, the CDR3 is TGTGCCAGCAGCCGAGAGGGGGCTCTGTCCTATGGCTACACCTTC. It codes for CASSREGALSYGYTF.

V usage is TRBV5-4 and J usage is TRBJ2-1, with D perhaps TRBD1 (6 bases). CDR1 SGHNT and CDR2 YYREEE come from the germline V gene (reference sequence). Trimming shortened V by 2 bases and J by 7 bases, and 16 bases separated the two germline ends. The CDR3 consists of 15 residues. CDR3: CASSLVAGELNEQFF. CDR3 nucleotide sequence: TGTGCCAGCAGCTTAGTCGCAGGGGAGTTGAATGAGCAGTTCTTC.

This chain joins TRBV6-5 and TRBJ1-3; D perhaps matches TRBD1 (6 bases). Germline V gene lookup returns CDR1 MNHEY and CDR2 SVGAGI. This CDR3 spans 15 amino acids. V was pared by 5 bases and J by 0 bases, with 11 bases between. CDR3 in amino acids: CASSRQESSGNTIYF. CDR3 sequence (DNA): TGTGCCAGCAGTAGACAGGAAAGCTCTGGAAACACCATATATTTT.

This chain uses TRBV18 with TRBJ2-7, with TRBD2 identical over 12 bases. With 5 bases clipped from V and 7 bases from J, the junction kept 12 bases outside the gene matches. The V gene's germline CDR1 is KGHSH and CDR2 LQKENI. The CDR3 sequence is 16 residues long. CDR3 sequence reads: CASSVKELAGGPEQYF. Written as DNA, the CDR3 is TGTGCCAGCTCAGTTAAGGAGCTAGCGGGAGGGCCAGAGCAGTACTTC. Combining the CDR3 with reference TRBV18 and TRBJ2-7 gives the whole variable domain NAGVMQNPRHLVRRRGQEARLRCSPMKGHSHVYWYRQLPEEGLKFMVYLQKENIIDESGMPKERFSAEFPKEGPSILRIQQVVRGDSAAYFCASSVKELAGGPEQYFGPGTRLTVT.

This clone was found once. The rearrangement links TRBV6-5 to TRBJ1-1; D is unresolved. With 3 bases removed from V and 4 bases from J, the gap between germline ends came to 12 bases. This CDR3 spans 14 amino acids. In germline, CDR1 is MNHEY, CDR2 SVGAGI. Written as DNA, the CDR3 is TGTGCCAGCAGTTATAACCCTGCGGGCACTGAAGCTTTCTTT. Protein sequence: CASSYNPAGTEAFF.

The rearrangement uses TRBV15 and TRBJ2-6; D is ambiguous. V dropped 9 bases and J dropped 3 bases, with 9 bases sitting between them. Germline V gene lookup returns CDR1 LNHNV and CDR2 YYDKDF (reference sequence). The CDR3 loop spans 13 amino acids. CDR3 DNA: TGTGCCACAGACCACAGTGGGGCCAACGTCCTGACTTTC. It is translated as CATDHSGANVLTF.

The count of this clone is one. The chain joins TRBV10-1 to TRBJ2-1, with TRBD2 matching over 9 bases. CDR1 and CDR2 (germline): WNHNN, SYGVQD (reference sequence). CDR3 length: 16 residues. Trimming took 4 bases from V and 2 from J; bases not matched to a gene: 6. The DNA for the CDR3 is TGCGCCAGCAGTGGTTCGACTAGCGGTACCTACAATGAGCAGTTCTTC. It yields the protein CASSGSTSGTYNEQFF.

This chain joins TRBV6-5 and TRBJ2-7, with D possibly being TRBD1 (6 bases). Germline V gene lookup returns CDR1 MNHEY and CDR2 SVGAGI. V lost 7 bases and J lost 7, with 14 bases in between. The CDR3 covers 12 residues. CDR3: CASKTGFGEQYF. CDR3 nucleotides: TGTGCCAGCAAAACAGGGTTCGGAGAGCAGTACTTC.

The chain combines TRBV7-2 with TRBJ2-3; tentatively, D is TRBD2 (5 bases). CDR1 and CDR2 from the germline V gene are SGHTA and FQGNSA. This CDR3 spans 14 amino acids. V was clipped by 4 bases and J by 5 bases, with 13 bases between them. The CDR3 region is CASSSDFGEDTQYF. The CDR3 DNA sequence: TGTGCCAGCAGCTCCGACTTCGGGGAAGATACGCAGTATTTT.

The chain carries TRBV15 and TRBJ1-2; 7 positions agree with TRBD1. The germline CDR1 and CDR2 sequences are LNHNV and YYDKDF (reference sequence). The CDR3 is 14 amino acids. With V trimmed by 7 bases and J by 8 bases, 13 bases remained unmatched. CDR3 nucleotides: TGTGCCACCACAGCGCGGGTCACAGGGGTCGGCTACACCTTC. Translating it yields CATTARVTGVGYTF.

The chain joins TRBV5-1 to TRBJ2-5; 11 bases match TRBD1. Near its end, the DNA agrees better with TRBJ2-7, so the J call may be wrong. Germline CDR1 and CDR2: SGHRS and YFSETQ. This CDR3 has 14 residues. DNA of the CDR3: TGCGCCAGCAGATCGGGACAGGGGGACTACGAGCAGTACTTC. It specifies CASRSGQGDYEQYF.

This chain joins TRBV28 and TRBJ2-5; a possible D gene is TRBD2 (6 bases). The J call is uncertain, as TRBJ2-7 better fits the DNA end. This CDR3 is built from 16 residues. Germline CDR1 reads MDHEN; CDR2 reads SYDVKM. The CDR3 reads CASSLFSGPSSYEQYF. Here the CDR3 DNA reads TGTGCCAGCAGTTTATTTAGCGGCCCCTCCTCCTACGAGCAGTACTTC.

The chain employs TRBV6-1 and TRBJ1-3; D possibly corresponds to TRBD1 (5 bases). V lost 8 bases to trimming and J lost 1 base, with 15 bases between them. This CDR3 spans 15 amino acids. Germline V CDR1 and CDR2: MNHNS, SASEGT. This CDR3 is CASPSQGTSGNTIYF. CDR3 DNA: TGTGCCAGCCCATCCCAGGGTACTTCTGGAAACACCATATATTTT.

The CDR3 loop is CASSLAGGGVDTQYF. The CDR3 DNA sequence: TGTGCCAGCAGCTTAGCGGGAGGAGGCGTAGATACGCAGTATTTT. J is TRBJ2-3 and V is TRBV7-8, with D possibly TRBD2 on 6 matching bases. Germline CDR1 reads SGHVS; CDR2 reads FQNEAQ. V lost 0 bases to trimming and J lost 5 bases, with 12 bases between them. CDR3 length equals 15 residues.

The chain uses TRBV2 and TRBJ2-1, with D uncertain. Germline values: CDR1 SNHLY, CDR2 FYNNEI. V was pared by 7 bases and J by 7 bases, with 5 bases between. This CDR3 spans 10 amino acids. The CDR3 reads CASITNEQFF. In nucleotides, the CDR3 is TGTGCCAGCATTACAAATGAGCAGTTCTTC.

This clone has a single count. This CDR3 reads CASSILAGHLNNEQFF. Written as DNA, the CDR3 is TGTGCCAGTAGCATACTAGCGGGCCATCTGAACAATGAGCAGTTCTTC. The chain has TRBV19 and TRBJ2-1; 9 nucleotides agree with TRBD2. The CDR3 has 16 residues. In germline, CDR1 is LNHDA, CDR2 SQIVND (reference sequence). The V and J ends lost 6 bases and 5 bases, in that order; junction bases with no gene match: 11. Full variable domain (rest looked up from reference TRBV19 and TRBJ2-1): DGGITQSPKYLFRKEGQNVTLSCEQNLNHDAMYWYRQDPGQGLRLIYYSQIVNDFQKGDIAEGYSVSREKKESFPLTVTSAQKNPTAFYLCASSILAGHLNNEQFFGPGTRLTVL.

V gene TRBV5-6 combines with J gene TRBJ2-2; D may be TRBD2 (6 bases). The germline gives CDR1 SGHDT, CDR2 YYEEEE. The CDR3 extends over 16 amino acids. Trimming removed 0 bases from V and 0 bases from J, with 9 bases in between. This CDR3 is CASSLVSGANTGELFF. Here the CDR3 DNA reads TGTGCCAGCAGCTTGGTTAGCGGTGCGAACACCGGGGAGCTGTTTTTT.

The chain recombines TRBV28 with TRBJ1-5; 8 bases match TRBD1. The CDR3 sequence is 18 residues long. V trimming: 6 bases; J trimming: 0 bases; junction bases outside the gene matches: 13. Germline CDR1 reads MDHEN; CDR2 reads SYDVKM. CDR3 in amino acids: CASRGPGTGYRSNQPQHF. CDR3 in DNA: TGTGCCAGCAGGGGGCCCGGGACAGGTTACCGTAGCAATCAGCCCCAGCATTTT.

The CDR3 coding sequence is TGTGCCAGCAGTTTCAGGAACCCTACGACGCAGTACTTC. Translation: CASSFRNPTTQYF. The chain recombines TRBV27 with TRBJ2-7; D is undetermined. The CDR3 contains 13 residues. Trimming cost V 3 bases and J 9 bases, with 15 bases left between them. In germline, CDR1 is MNHEY, CDR2 SMNVEV (reference sequence).

The chain carries TRBV7-7 and TRBJ2-1, with D possibly TRBD1 on 6 matching bases. Between the trimmed V and J ends, which lost 5 bases and 9 bases, there was a span of 14 bases. This CDR3 is 13 amino acids long. CDR1 is SSHAT, CDR2 FNYEAQ, per germline (reference sequence). The CDR3 is CASSPKLRGEQFF. The CDR3 nucleotides are TGTGCCAGCAGCCCAAAACTCAGGGGTGAGCAGTTCTTC.

In regard to this clone: The identical CDR3 is also encoded by other nucleotide sequences in the sample. The V gene is TRBV27, the J gene TRBJ2-7; D is undetermined. This CDR3 has 13 amino acids. Trimming removed 5 bases at V and 0 bases at J, with 8 bases between. Germline CDR1 is MNHEY and CDR2 is SMNVEV (reference sequence). CDR3 DNA: TGTGCCAGCAGTCTGCTTAGCTCCTACGAGCAGTACTTC. Translation gives CASSLLSSYEQYF.

For the CDR3, the DNA is TGTGCCACCAGCAGTCGCGGGAGATCCTACGAGCAGTACTTC. Its translation is CATSSRGRSYEQYF. V gene TRBV15 combines with J gene TRBJ2-5; 7 bases are a match to TRBD2. Gene TRBJ2-7 matches the end of the DNA better, so the J call may be wrong. The CDR3 runs 14 residues. CDR1 and CDR2 (germline): LNHNV, YYDKDF (reference sequence).

The chain employs TRBV2 and TRBJ1-1; no clear D gene. The germline gives CDR1 SNHLY, CDR2 FYNNEI. V lost 8 bases and J 2 bases, leaving 9 bases between the germline ends. The CDR3 totals 12 residues. CDR3 nucleotides: TGTGCCAGCTCGGTGTCCAACACTGAAGCTTTCTTT. Its protein is CASSVSNTEAFF.

The chain uses TRBV29-1 and TRBJ2-1; 16 bases are shared with TRBD2. CDR1 and CDR2 from the germline V gene are SQVTM and ANQGSEA. After removal of 6 bases from V and 5 bases from J, the junction contained 4 bases not matched to a gene. This CDR3 region has 15 residues. The CDR3 loop is CSVGLAGGHDNEQFF. As DNA, the CDR3 is TGCAGCGTGGGACTAGCGGGAGGGCACGACAATGAGCAGTTCTTC.